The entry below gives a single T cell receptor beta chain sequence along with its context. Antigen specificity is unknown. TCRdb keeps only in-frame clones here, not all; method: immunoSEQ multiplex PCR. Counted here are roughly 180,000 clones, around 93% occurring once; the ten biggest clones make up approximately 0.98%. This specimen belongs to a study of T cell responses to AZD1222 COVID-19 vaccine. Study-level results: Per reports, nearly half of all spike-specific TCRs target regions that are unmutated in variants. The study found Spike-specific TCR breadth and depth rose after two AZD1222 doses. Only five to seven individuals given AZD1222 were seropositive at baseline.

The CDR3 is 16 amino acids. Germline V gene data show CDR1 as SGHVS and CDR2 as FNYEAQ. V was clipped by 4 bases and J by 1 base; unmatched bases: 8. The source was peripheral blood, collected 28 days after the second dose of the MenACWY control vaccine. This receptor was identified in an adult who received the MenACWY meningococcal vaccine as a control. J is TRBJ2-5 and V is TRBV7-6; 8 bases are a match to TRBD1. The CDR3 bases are TGTGCCAGCAGCTCACAGTCAGGGGGCCTCCAAGAGACCCAGTACTTC. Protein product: CASSSQSGGLQETQYF.